A single sample is the source of the 13 T cell receptor beta chains below, sequenced in a study of shared clonotypes between healthy human individuals. Sequencing was performed with immunoSEQ multiplex PCR; in TCRdb, only in-frame clones are kept and a portion is missing. This table has a few million clones, 90% to 95% appearing once. The sequenced sample consisted of naive CD4+ T cells from PBMCs. This sample's subset: CD45RA+ positively selected. Every receptor here comes from a man aged 18 to 29 in good health. Some clones in this sample may be carry-over from other donors' samples.

The chain couples TRBV11-3 to TRBJ2-3, with D possibly TRBD1 on 5 matching bases. CDR1 and CDR2 from the germline V gene are SGHNT and YENEEA. V was shortened by 5 bases and J by 2 bases, with 14 bases between the two germline ends. The CDR3 loop spans 15 amino acids. The CDR3 region is CASSPQTAPTDTQYF. CDR3 coding DNA: TGTGCCAGCAGCCCCCAGACAGCCCCCACAGATACGCAGTATTTT.

The rearrangement uses TRBV6-4 and TRBJ1-2; TRBD1 is a possible D gene (6 bases). The CDR3 is made up of 20 amino acids. Per the germline V gene, CDR1 is MRHNA and CDR2 is SNTAGT. Trimming cost V 3 bases and J 1 base, with 27 bases left between them. The CDR3 spells CASSENGKGGGPGSNYGYTF. The DNA for the CDR3 is TGTGCCAGCAGTGAAAACGGGAAGGGAGGGGGGCCAGGGAGTAACTATGGCTACACCTTC.

The V and J genes are TRBV10-3 and TRBJ2-1; TRBD1 matches 8 bases. Trimming at V came to 0 bases and at J to 4 bases, leaving 2 bases not matched to a gene. This CDR3 spans 15 amino acids. The germline V gene has CDR1 ENHRY and CDR2 SYGVKD. CDR3 DNA: TGTGCCATCAGTGAGTCTGGGACAGGATACAATGAGCAGTTCTTC. Amino acids: CAISESGTGYNEQFF.

Turning to this clone: The identical CDR3 is also encoded by other nucleotide sequences in the sample. The rearrangement links TRBV10-3 to TRBJ1-3; no reliable D call. The CDR3 extends over 13 amino acids. CDR1 ENHRY and CDR2 SYGVKD come from the germline V gene. V was shortened by 4 bases and J by 1 base, with 5 bases between the two germline ends. The CDR3, as DNA: TGTGCCATCAGTGCACAGTCTGGAAACACCATATATTTT. This translates into CAISAQSGNTIYF.

This chain joins TRBV2 and TRBJ2-7, with a weak D call TRBD1 (6 bases). CDR3 length: 15 residues. The germline gives CDR1 SNHLY, CDR2 FYNNEI. Trimming left V 0 bases short and J 3 bases short, with 12 bases between. The CDR3 is CASSEAGQGSYEQYF. CDR3 bases: TGTGCCAGCAGTGAAGCGGGGCAGGGGAGCTACGAGCAGTACTTC.

The genes are TRBV14 and TRBJ2-2, with 11 bases matching TRBD1. V shed 4 bases and J 5 bases; nucleotides not matched to a gene: 6. CDR3 length: 16 amino acids. Germline-derived CDR1 and CDR2 are SGHDN and FVKESK. CDR3 sequence (DNA): TGTGCCAGCAGCCCGGACAGGGGGCTCATTACCGGGGAGCTGTTTTTT. Amino acid sequence: CASSPDRGLITGELFF.

V is TRBV4-3 and J is TRBJ1-2; TRBD1 is a possible D gene (5 bases). Germline CDR1 is LGHNA and CDR2 is YSLEER. CDR3 length: 16 amino acids. Trimming cost V 1 base and J 0 bases, with 12 bases left between them. This chain's CDR3 is CASSQVSGDSNYGYTF. CDR3 nucleotides: TGCGCCAGCAGCCAAGTCTCGGGGGATTCTAACTATGGCTACACCTTC.

The chain recombines TRBV6-1 with TRBJ1-1; D may be TRBD1 (6 bases). CDR3 length: 14 amino acids. Germline values: CDR1 MNHNS, CDR2 SASEGT. V was trimmed by 5 bases and J by 5 bases, leaving 15 bases between them. For the CDR3, the DNA is TGTGCCAGCAGTACATCTAACAGGGTTACTGAAGCTTTCTTT. It is translated as CASSTSNRVTEAFF.

This chain links TRBV18 with TRBJ2-2, with D perhaps TRBD1 (6 bases). V lost 1 base and J 5 bases, leaving 8 bases between the germline ends. Germline CDR1 reads KGHSH; CDR2 reads LQKENI. CDR3 length: 14 residues. The CDR3 reads CASSPLRGTGELFF. In DNA form, the CDR3 reads TGTGCCAGCTCACCACTCAGGGGTACCGGGGAGCTGTTTTTT.

This chain connects TRBV7-6 to TRBJ1-3; D gene ambiguous. The CDR3 is 15 amino acids. Germline V gene sequence: CDR1 SGHVS, CDR2 FNYEAQ. Trimming stripped 4 bases from V and 2 bases from J, with 12 bases between. The chain's CDR3 is CASSSQQLPGNTIYF. The CDR3 DNA follows: TGTGCCAGCAGCTCCCAACAGCTACCTGGAAACACCATATATTTT. Complete variable domain (other parts from reference TRBV7-6 and TRBJ1-3): GAGVSQSPRYKVTKRGQDVALRCDPISGHVSLYWYRQALGQGPEFLTYFNYEAQQDKSGLPNDRFSAERPEGSISTLTIQRTEQRDSAMYRCASSSQQLPGNTIYFGEGSWLTVV.

CDR3 DNA: TGCGCCAGCAGCTTAGACATACTTGGCACAGATACGCAGTATTTT. Encoded protein: CASSLDILGTDTQYF. V and J are TRBV5-1 and TRBJ2-3; D uncertain. V dropped 2 bases and J dropped 1 base, with 11 bases sitting between them. The CDR3 loop spans 15 amino acids. CDR1 is SGHRS and CDR2 is YFSETQ in the germline V gene.

The V and J genes are TRBV9 and TRBJ2-7; D may be TRBD2 (6 bases). CDR1 is SGDLS, CDR2 YYNGEE, per germline. Trimming removed 3 bases from V and 4 bases from J, with 14 bases in between. This CDR3 is built from 14 residues. CDR3 nucleotides: TGTGCCAGCAGCGAGACTAGTCTCGGGTACGAGCAGTACTTC. This codes for CASSETSLGYEQYF.

V is TRBV5-1 and J is TRBJ2-7; 8 bases agree with TRBD1. The CDR3 runs 15 residues. The V and J ends lost 1 base and 2 bases, in that order; junction bases with no gene match: 5. CDR1 and CDR2 from the germline V gene are SGHRS and YFSETQ. CDR3 DNA sequence: TGCGCCAGCAGCTTGACGGGACAGGCCGCCTACGAGCAGTACTTC. The encoded protein is CASSLTGQAAYEQYF. Variable domain in full (rest from reference TRBV5-1 and TRBJ2-7): KAGVTQTPRYLIKTRGQQVTLSCSPISGHRSVSWYQQTPGQGLQFLFEYFSETQRNKGNFPGRFSGRQFSNSRSEMNVSTLELGDSALYLCASSLTGQAAYEQYFGPGTRLTVT.